Presented here are 5 T cell receptor beta chains from one specimen sequenced in a study of post-analysis software for immune sequencing data. Findings of the study overall: Controls showed lower frequencies than patients for five TRBV segments, and TRBV5-6, TRBV5-1 and TRBV20-1 were among these.

Which antigens these TCRs recognize remains unknown. Built from TCR beta cDNA, the libraries had unique molecular identifiers in them. TCRdb itself ran the PCR reads through MiXCR, one entry per CDR3 protein. The table has more than 500,000 distinct CDR3 sequences, roughly 34% seen once. Sequencing was performed on blood. These receptors all stem from a girl aged 2-17 years with multiple sclerosis.

The J gene is TRBJ1-1, the V gene TRBV12-3 or TRBV12-4; 11 nucleotides match TRBD1. V lost 5 bases and J lost 0; bases outside the gene matches: 8. The CDR3 is 17 amino acids. CDR3 coding DNA: TGTGCCAGCAGTGGGGTGGGGACAGGGGGTTTGAACACTGAAGCTTTCTTT. Protein: CASSGVGTGGLNTEAFF.

The chain combines TRBV5-1 with TRBJ2-1; D may match TRBD1 or TRBD2 (5 bases each). Trimming removed 4 bases from V and 3 bases from J, with 14 bases in between. The CDR3 extends over 15 amino acids. Per the germline V gene, CDR1 is SGHRS and CDR2 is YFSETQ. CDR3 sequence reads: CASSPEGRVYNEQFF. The CDR3 DNA sequence: TGCGCCAGCAGCCCCGAGGGCAGGGTCTACAATGAGCAGTTCTTC.

The sample holds a few counts of this clonotype. The V gene is TRBV15, the J gene TRBJ1-2; no clear D. The CDR3 length is 16 residues. The V end was cut by 0 bases, the J end by 4 bases, with 15 bases between. Germline-derived CDR1 and CDR2 are LNHNV and YYDKDF (reference sequence). Here the CDR3 DNA reads TGTGCCACCAGCAGAGAAAGACCGTTAGACTTCTATGGCTACACCTTC. It codes for CATSRERPLDFYGYTF. The entire variable domain, with the rest obtained from reference TRBV15 and TRBJ1-2, is as follows: DAMVIQNPRYQVTQFGKPVTLSCSQTLNHNVMYWYQQKSSQAPKLLFHYYDKDFNNEADTPDNFQSRRPNTSFCFLDIRSPGLGDTAMYLCATSRERPLDFYGYTFGSGTRLTVV.

The J gene is TRBJ2-5, the V gene TRBV2; 8 bases agree with TRBD2. The V gene's germline CDR1 is SNHLY and CDR2 FYNNEI. Losses at the gene ends were 6 bases for V and 9 bases for J; bases not matched to a gene: 9. The CDR3 runs 13 residues. The CDR3 DNA reads as TGTGCCAGCAGCGACGAATTAGCGGGGTCCCAGTACTTC. Translation gives CASSDELAGSQYF.

The chain uses TRBV6-2 or TRBV6-3 and TRBJ1-1; the D is unclear. This CDR3 is built from 15 residues. Per germline, CDR1 MNHEY and CDR2 SVGEGT. The V gene lost 8 bases and the J gene lost 0 bases, with 16 bases spanning the gap. CDR3 nucleotides: TGTGCCAGCTTAGAGGAAGGGTGGTTGAACACTGAAGCTTTCTTT. Translation: CASLEEGWLNTEAFF.